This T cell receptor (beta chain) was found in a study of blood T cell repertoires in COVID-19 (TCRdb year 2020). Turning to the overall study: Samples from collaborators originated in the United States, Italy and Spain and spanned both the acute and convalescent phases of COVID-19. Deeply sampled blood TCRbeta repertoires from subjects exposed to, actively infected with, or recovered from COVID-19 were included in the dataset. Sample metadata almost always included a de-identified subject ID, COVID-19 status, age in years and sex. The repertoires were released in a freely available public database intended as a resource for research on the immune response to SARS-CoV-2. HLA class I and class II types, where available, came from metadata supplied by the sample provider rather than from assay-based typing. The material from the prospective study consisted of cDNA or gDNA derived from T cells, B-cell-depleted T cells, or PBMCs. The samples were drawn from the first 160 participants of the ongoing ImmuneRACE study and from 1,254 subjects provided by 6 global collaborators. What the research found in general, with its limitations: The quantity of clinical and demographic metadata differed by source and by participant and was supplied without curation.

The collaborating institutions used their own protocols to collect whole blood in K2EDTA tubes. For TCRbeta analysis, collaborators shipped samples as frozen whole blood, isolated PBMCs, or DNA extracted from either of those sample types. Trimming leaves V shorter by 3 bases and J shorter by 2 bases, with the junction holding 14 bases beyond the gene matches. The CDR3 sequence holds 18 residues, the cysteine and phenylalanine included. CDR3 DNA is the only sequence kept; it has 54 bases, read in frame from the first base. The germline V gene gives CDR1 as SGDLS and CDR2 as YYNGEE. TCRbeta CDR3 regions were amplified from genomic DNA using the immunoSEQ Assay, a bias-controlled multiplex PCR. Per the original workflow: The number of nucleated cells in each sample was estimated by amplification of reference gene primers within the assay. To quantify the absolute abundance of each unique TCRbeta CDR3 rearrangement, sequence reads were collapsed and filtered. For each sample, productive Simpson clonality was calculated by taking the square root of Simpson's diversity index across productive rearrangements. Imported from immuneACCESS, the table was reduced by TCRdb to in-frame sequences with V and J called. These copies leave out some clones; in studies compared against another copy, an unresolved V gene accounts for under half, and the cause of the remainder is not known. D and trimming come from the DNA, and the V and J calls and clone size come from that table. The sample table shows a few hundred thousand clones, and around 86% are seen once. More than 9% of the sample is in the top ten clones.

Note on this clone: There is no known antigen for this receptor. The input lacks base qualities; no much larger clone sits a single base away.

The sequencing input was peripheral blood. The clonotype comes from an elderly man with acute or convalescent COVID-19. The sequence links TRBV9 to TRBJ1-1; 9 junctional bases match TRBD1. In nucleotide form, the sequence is TGTGCCAGCAGCGCCATTACCGGGACAGGGCCCCTAAACACTGAAGCTTTCTTT. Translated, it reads CASSAITGTGPLNTEAFF. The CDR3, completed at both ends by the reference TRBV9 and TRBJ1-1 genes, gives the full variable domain DSGVTQTPKHLITATGQRVTLRCSPRSGDLSVYWYQQSLDQGLQFLIQYYNGEERAKGNILERFSAQQFPDLHSELNLSSLELGDSALYFCASSAITGTGPLNTEAFFGQGTRLTVV.